This TCR beta chain came from a study of blood T cell repertoires in COVID-19. On the study more broadly: Italy, Spain and the United States were the sources of the convalescent and acute COVID-19 samples. T cells, B-cell-depleted T cells, or PBMCs supplied cDNA or gDNA.

Authors' data handling: From reference gene primer amplification, estimates of nucleated cell counts were derived. Sequenced by immunoSEQ multiplex PCR; TCRdb stores in-frame clones only, minus some. That table supplies the V and J calls and clone size; D and trimming were determined from the DNA. Of 90,000 to 120,000 clones listed, roughly 88% are singletons. Germline-derived CDR1 and CDR2 are MDHEN and SYDVKM. This CDR3 spans 14 amino acids. The V end was cut by 6 bases, the J end by 4 bases, with 15 bases between. The chain has TRBV28 and TRBJ1-1; D is possibly TRBD1 (5 bases). This TCR derives from a man aged 50-60 years with active or convalescent COVID-19. Sequenced: peripheral blood. CDR3 coding DNA: TGTGCCAGCAGCAGTGGGGAAAGGGGCACTGAAGCTTTCTTT. Residues: CASSSGERGTEAFF. Full variable domain (rest looked up from reference TRBV28 and TRBJ1-1): DVKVTQSSRYLVKRTGEKVFLECVQDMDHENMFWYRQDPGLGLRLIYFSYDVKMKEKGDIPEGYSVSREKKERFSLILESASTNQTSMYLCASSSGERGTEAFFGQGTRLTVV.